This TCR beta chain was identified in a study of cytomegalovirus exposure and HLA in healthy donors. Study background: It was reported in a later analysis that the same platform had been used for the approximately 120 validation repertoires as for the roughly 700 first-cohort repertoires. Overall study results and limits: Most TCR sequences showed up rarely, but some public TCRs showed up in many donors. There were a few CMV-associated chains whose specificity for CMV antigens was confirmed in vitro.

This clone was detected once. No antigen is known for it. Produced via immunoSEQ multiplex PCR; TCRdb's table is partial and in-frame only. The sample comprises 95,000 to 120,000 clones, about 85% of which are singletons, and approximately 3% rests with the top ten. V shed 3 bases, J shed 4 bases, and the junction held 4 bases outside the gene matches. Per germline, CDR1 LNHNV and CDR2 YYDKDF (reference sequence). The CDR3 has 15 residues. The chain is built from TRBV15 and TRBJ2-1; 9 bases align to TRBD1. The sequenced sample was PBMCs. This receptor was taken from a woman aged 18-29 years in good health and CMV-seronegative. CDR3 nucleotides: TGTGCCACCAGCAGTCAACAGGGGGCTTACAATGAGCAGTTCTTC. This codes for CATSSQQGAYNEQFF.